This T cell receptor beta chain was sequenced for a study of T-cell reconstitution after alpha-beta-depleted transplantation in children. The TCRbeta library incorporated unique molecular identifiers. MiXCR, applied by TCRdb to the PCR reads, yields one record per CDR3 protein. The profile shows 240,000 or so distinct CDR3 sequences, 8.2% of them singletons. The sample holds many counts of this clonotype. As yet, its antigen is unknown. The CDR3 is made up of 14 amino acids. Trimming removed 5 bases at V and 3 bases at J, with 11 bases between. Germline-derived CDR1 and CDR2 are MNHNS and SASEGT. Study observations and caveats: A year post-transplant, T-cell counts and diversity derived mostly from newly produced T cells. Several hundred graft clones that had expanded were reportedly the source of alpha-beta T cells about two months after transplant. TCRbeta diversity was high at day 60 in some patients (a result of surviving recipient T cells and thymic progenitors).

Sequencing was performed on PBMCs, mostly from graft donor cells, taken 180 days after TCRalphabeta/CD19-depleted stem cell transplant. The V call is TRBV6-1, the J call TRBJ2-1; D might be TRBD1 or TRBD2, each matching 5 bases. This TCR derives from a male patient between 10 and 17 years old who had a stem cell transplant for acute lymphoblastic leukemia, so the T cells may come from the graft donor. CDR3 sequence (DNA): TGTGCCAGCAGTCAACGGGACCTCTACAATGAGCAGTTCTTC. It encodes CASSQRDLYNEQFF.